This T cell receptor (beta chain) was identified during a study of cytomegalovirus exposure and HLA in healthy donors. Study information: Most donors, about 77% of a few hundred genotyped, fell in the Caucasian-associated ancestry cluster. Findings of the study overall: The study put around 180 TCR beta chains on its list as cytomegalovirus-associated. Certain sequence variants were highly shared and formed a cluster, and this cluster was likely a sequencing artifact.

Points on this clone: As yet, its antigen is unknown.

13 Jbeta primers and 60 Vbeta primers were used for the PCR. TCRdb keeps only in-frame clones here, not all; method: immunoSEQ multiplex PCR. Among roughly 130,000 clones listed, around 80% were seen once. The CDR3 has 15 residues. Unmatched junction bases numbered 7, after V lost 3 bases and J lost 4 bases. In germline, CDR1 is SGHTA, CDR2 FQGNSA. The source is a woman aged 50 to 65 in good health and CMV-seropositive. The material sequenced was PBMCs. V usage is TRBV7-2 and J usage is TRBJ2-5, with 8 bases fitting TRBD2. The CDR3 region has the DNA TGTGCCAGCAGCTTTTACCGGGGGGGGGCAGAGACCCAGTACTTC. It encodes CASSFYRGGAETQYF.